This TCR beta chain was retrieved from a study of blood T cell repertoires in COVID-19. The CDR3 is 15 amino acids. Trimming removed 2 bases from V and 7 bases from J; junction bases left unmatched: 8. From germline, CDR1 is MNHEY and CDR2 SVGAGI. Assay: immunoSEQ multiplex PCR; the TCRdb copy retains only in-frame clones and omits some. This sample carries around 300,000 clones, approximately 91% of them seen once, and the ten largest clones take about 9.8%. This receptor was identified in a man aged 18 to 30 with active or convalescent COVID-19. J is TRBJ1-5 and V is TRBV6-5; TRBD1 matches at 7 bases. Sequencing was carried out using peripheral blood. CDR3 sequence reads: CASSYDRAGRQPQHF. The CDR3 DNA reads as TGTGCCAGCAGTTACGACAGGGCAGGGCGCCAGCCCCAGCATTTT.